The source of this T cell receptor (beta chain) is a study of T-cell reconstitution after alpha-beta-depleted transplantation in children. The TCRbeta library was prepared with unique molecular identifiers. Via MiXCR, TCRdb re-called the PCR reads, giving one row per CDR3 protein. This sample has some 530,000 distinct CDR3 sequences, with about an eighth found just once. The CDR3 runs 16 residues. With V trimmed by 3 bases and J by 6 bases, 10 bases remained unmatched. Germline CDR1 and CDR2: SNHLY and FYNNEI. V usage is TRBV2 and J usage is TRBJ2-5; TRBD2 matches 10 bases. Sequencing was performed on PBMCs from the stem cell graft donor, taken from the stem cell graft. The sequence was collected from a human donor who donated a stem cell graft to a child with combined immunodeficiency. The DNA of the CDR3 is TGTGCCAGCAGTGATCGGGCTAGCGGGGGCTTTAAGACCCAGTACTTC. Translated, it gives CASSDRASGGFKTQYF.